A selection of T cell receptor beta chains follows, all from one sample in a study of blood T cell repertoires in COVID-19. Profiling relied on immunoSEQ multiplex PCR, and the TCRdb table lists in-frame clones only, not all of them. The sample gives more than 35,000 clones, more than 70% of which show up once; 12% is in the top ten. Sequences were obtained from peripheral blood. The receptors come from a man in his fifties or sixties with active COVID-19. Both conserved end residues are part of each CDR3. The D gene is left open where the match is weak. Clone size is not always given. Where it is, it says once, few, many or a class for expanded clones.

>.|TRBJ1-1|14|.|TRBV6-1
TGTGCCAGCAGTGAAGGGAGAACGACAGGTAGAGCTTTCTTT
CASSEGRTTGRAFF
>.|TRBJ1-5|16|.|TRBV18
TGTGCCAGCTCACCGCCTACAGTTTATAGCAATCAGCCCCAGCATTTT
CASSPPTVYSNQPQHF
>once|TRBJ2-5|13|.|TRBV9
TGTGCCAGCAGCCCGGATCGGGAAGAGACCCAGTACTTC
CASSPDREETQYF
>.|TRBJ2-3|15|.|TRBV19
TGTGCCAGTAGTATTCAGGGGTTGGTCACAGATACGCAGTATTTT
CASSIQGLVTDTQYF
>few|TRBJ2-7|14|.|TRBV7-9
TGTGCCAGCAGCTTATACACTAACTCCTACGAGCAGTACTTC
CASSLYTNSYEQYF
>.|TRBJ1-6|14|TRBD1|TRBV18
TGTGCCAGCTCACCCCGACAGGGTGCCTCACCCCTCCACTTT
CASSPRQGASPLHF
>.|TRBJ2-7|13|TRBD2|TRBV12-3/TRBV12-4
TGTGCCAGCAGTTGGACTAGAAGCCACGAGCAGTACTTC
CASSWTRSHEQYF
>once|TRBJ2-1|14|TRBD2|TRBV7-2
TGTGCCAGCAGCTTTTCTAGCGGGGTGTACGAGCAGTTCTTC
CASSFSSGVYEQFF
>.|TRBJ1-1|16|TRBD1|TRBV30
TGTGCCTGGAGCGAGGGTCCTCATTTCCGGGACAGTGAAGCTTTCTTT
CAWSEGPHFRDSEAFF
>.|TRBJ2-1|11|.|TRBV29-1
TGCAGCGGGACGGCGGGCAATGAGCAGTTCTTC
CSGTAGNEQFF
>.|TRBJ2-1|16|.|TRBV9
TGTGCCAGCAGCGTGTGGGGGGACCCAACCTACAATGAGCAGTTCTTC
CASSVWGDPTYNEQFF
>.|TRBJ2-1|16|TRBD2|TRBV4-2
TGTGCCAGCAGCTCAGACCTAGCGGGAGGCAGGAATGAGCAGTTCTTC
CASSSDLAGGRNEQFF
>.|TRBJ2-1|14|.|TRBV27
TGTGCCAGCAGAGGGGCCGACTCCTACAATGAGCAGTTCTTC
CASRGADSYNEQFF
>.|TRBJ2-6|18|TRBD2|TRBV5-1
TGCGCCAGCAGCTTTACTCCTAGCGGGAGTACTGGGGCCAACGTCCTGACTTTC
CASSFTPSGSTGANVLTF
>.|TRBJ2-5|14|.|TRBV6-5
TGTGCCAGCAGTTACTTTGGGAGCCAAGAGACCCAGTACTTC
CASSYFGSQETQYF
>.|TRBJ2-7|15|TRBD1|TRBV7-6
TGTGCCAGCAGCGAGGGACAGGGTTCTTCCTACGAGCAGTACTTC
CASSEGQGSSYEQYF
>.|TRBJ2-7|12|.|TRBV7-9
TGTGCCAGCAGCTTAGTATCCCTCGAGCAGTACTTC
CASSLVSLEQYF
>.|TRBJ2-1|16|.|TRBV7-3
TGTGCCAGCAGCCCCCCCGGAGATACATCGGCCAATGAGCAGTTCTTC
CASSPPGDTSANEQFF
>.|TRBJ2-7|12|.|TRBV6-5
TGTGCCAGCAGTCCTAACTCCTACGAGCAGTACTTC
CASSPNSYEQYF
>few|TRBJ2-7|12|TRBD2|TRBV29-1
TGCAGCGTTGGCGGGGGAACCTACGAGCAGTACTTC
CSVGGGTYEQYF
>.|TRBJ2-3|17|TRBD2|TRBV7-9
TGTGCCAGCAGCGTGGAAGGACTAGCAGCCTCGGAGGATACGCAGTATTTT
CASSVEGLAASEDTQYF
>.|TRBJ2-7|15|.|TRBV4-1
TGCGCCAGCAGCCAAATCTCCCTACCCACCTACGAGCAGTACTTC
CASSQISLPTYEQYF